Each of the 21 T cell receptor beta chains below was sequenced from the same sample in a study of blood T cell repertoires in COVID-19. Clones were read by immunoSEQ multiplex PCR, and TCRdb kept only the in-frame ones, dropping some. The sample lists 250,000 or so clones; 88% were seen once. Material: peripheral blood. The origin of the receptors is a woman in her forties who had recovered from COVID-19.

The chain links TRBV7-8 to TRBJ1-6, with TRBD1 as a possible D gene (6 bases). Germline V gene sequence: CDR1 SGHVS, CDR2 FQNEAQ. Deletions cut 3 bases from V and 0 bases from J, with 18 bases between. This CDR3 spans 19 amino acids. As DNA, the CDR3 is TGTGCCAGCAGCTTCCCCCGCGGGGGGCGAAGCTCCTATAATTCACCCCTCCACTTT. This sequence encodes CASSFPRGGRSSYNSPLHF.

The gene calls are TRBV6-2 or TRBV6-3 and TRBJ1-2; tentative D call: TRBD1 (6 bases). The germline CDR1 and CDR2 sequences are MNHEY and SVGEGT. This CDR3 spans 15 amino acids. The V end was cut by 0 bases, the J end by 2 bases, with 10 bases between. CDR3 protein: CASSYSSRGNYGYTF. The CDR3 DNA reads TGTGCCAGCAGTTACTCGAGTAGGGGGAACTATGGCTACACCTTC.

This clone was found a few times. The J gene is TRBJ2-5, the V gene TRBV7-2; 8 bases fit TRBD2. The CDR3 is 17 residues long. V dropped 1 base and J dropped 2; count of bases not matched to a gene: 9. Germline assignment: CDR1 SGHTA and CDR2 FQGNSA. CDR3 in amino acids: CASSLGRGSGKQETQYF. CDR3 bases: TGTGCCAGCAGCTTAGGGAGAGGTAGCGGGAAACAAGAGACCCAGTACTTC.

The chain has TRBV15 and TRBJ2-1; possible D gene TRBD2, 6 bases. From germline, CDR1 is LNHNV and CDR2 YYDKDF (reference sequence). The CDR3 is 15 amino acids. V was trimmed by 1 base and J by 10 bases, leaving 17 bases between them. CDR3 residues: CATSRAGANLREQFF. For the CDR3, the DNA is TGTGCCACCAGCAGAGCGGGAGCCAACCTTCGGGAGCAGTTCTTC.

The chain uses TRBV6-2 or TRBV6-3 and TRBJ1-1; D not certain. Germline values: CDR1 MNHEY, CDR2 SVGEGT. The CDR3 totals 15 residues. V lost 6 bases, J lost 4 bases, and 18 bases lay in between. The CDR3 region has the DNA TGTGCCAGCAGCCCCAATTTCGGGTACGGCACTGAAGCTTTCTTT. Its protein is CASSPNFGYGTEAFF.

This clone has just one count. The CDR3 here is CASSSGGGPNSGELFF. For the CDR3, the DNA is TGTGCCAGCAGCTCGGGGGGCGGACCCAACTCCGGGGAGCTGTTTTTT. The J gene is TRBJ2-2, the V gene TRBV5-4; weak D call: TRBD2 (7 bases). Trimming removed 3 bases at V and 6 bases at J, with 18 bases between. Germline values: CDR1 SGHNT, CDR2 YYREEE (reference sequence). The CDR3 extends over 16 amino acids.

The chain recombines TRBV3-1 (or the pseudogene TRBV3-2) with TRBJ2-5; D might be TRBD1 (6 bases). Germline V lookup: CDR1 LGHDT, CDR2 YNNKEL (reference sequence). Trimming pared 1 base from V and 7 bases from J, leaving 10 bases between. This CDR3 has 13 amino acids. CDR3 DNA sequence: TGTGCCAGCAGCCAAGGACAGGTAGCGACCCAGTACTTC. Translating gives CASSQGQVATQYF.

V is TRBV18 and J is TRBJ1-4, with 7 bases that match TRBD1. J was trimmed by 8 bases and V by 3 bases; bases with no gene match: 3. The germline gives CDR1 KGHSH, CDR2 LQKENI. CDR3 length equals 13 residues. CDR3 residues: CASSPTGPEKLFF. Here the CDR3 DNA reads TGTGCCAGCTCACCGACAGGGCCCGAAAAACTGTTTTTT.

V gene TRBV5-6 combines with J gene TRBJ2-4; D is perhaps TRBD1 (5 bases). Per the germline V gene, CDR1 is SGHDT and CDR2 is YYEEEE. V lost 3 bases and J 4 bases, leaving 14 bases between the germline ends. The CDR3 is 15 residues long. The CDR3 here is CASSSRQRPKNIQYF. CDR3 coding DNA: TGTGCCAGCAGCTCCCGACAGAGACCAAAAAACATTCAGTACTTC.

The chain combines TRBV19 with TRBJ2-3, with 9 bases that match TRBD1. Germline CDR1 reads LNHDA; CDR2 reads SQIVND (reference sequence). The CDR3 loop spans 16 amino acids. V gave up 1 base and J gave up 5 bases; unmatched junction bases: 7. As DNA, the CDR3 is TGTGCCAGTAGTATAGGCGCGGACAGGGGTAGAGATACGCAGTATTTT. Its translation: CASSIGADRGRDTQYF.

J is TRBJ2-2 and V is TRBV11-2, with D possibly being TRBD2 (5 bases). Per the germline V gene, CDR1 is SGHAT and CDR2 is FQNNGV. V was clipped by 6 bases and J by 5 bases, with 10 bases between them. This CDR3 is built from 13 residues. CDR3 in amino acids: CASRGRGTGELFF. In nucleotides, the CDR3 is TGTGCCAGCAGGGGCCGCGGGACCGGGGAGCTGTTTTTT.

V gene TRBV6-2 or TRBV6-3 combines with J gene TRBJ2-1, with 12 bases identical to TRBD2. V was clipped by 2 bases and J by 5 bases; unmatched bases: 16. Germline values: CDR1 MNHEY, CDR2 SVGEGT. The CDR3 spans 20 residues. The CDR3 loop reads CASSYRPRTSGNVRDNEQFF. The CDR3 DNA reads TGTGCCAGCAGTTACAGACCACGGACTAGCGGGAATGTTCGAGACAATGAGCAGTTCTTC.

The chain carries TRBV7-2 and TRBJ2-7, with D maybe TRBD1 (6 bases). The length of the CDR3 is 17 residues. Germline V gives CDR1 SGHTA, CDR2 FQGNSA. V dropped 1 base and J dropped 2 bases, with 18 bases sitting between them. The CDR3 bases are TGTGCCAGCAGCTTAGGCTACAGGGCGCCGAACCCCTACGAGCAGTACTTC. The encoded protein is CASSLGYRAPNPYEQYF. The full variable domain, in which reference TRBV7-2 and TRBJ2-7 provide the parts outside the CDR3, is GAGVSQSPSNKVTEKGKDVELRCDPISGHTALYWYRQSLGQGLEFLIYFQGNSAPDKSGLPSDRFSAERTGGSVSTLTIQRTQQEDSAVYLCASSLGYRAPNPYEQYFGPGTRLTVT.

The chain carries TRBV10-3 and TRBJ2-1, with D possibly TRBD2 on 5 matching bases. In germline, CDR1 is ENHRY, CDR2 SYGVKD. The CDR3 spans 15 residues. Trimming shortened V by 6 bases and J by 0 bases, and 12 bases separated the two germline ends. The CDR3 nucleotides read TGTGCCATCAGCGGGGTGGCTAGCTCCTACAATGAGCAGTTCTTC. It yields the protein CAISGVASSYNEQFF.

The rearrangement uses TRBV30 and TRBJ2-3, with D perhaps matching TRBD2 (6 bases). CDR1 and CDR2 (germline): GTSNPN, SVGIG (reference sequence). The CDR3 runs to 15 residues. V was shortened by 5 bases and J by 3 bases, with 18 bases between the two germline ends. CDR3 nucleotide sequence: TGTGCCTGGGGGCTTGGTAGCGGACTTACAGATACGCAGTATTTT. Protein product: CAWGLGSGLTDTQYF.

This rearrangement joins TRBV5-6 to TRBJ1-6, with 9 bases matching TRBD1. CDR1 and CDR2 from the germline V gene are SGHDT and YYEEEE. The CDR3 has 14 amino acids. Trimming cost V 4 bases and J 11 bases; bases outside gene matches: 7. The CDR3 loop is CASSPGQGLPPLHF. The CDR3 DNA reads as TGTGCCAGCAGCCCGGGACAGGGCTTACCACCCCTCCACTTT.

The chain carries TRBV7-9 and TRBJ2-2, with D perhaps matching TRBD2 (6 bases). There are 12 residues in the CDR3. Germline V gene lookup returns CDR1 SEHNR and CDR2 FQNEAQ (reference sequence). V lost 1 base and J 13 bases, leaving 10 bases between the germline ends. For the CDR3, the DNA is TGTGCCAGCAGCTTAGGGCGGGACCCGCTGTTTTTT. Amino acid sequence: CASSLGRDPLFF.

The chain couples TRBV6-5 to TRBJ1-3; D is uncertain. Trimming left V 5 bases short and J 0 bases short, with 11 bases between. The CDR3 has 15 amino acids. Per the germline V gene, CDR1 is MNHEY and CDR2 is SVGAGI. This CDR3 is CASSNPRSSGNTIYF. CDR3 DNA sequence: TGTGCCAGCAGTAATCCCCGGAGCTCTGGAAACACCATATATTTT.

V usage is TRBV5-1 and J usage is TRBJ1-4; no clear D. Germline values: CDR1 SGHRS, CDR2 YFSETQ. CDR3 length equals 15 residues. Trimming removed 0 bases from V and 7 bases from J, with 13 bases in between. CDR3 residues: CASSLAPSGGEKLFF. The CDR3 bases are TGCGCCAGCAGCTTGGCCCCTTCCGGCGGTGAAAAACTGTTTTTT.

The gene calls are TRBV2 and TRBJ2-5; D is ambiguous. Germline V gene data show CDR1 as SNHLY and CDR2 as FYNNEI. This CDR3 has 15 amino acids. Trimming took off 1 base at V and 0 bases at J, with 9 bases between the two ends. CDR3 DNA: TGTGCCAGCAGTGAAGGTACACCGTACCAAGAGACCCAGTACTTC. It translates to CASSEGTPYQETQYF.

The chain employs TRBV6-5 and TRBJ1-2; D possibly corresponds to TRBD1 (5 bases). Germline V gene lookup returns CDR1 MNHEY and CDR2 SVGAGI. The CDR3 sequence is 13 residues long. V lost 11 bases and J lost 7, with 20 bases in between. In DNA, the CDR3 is TGTGCCGCCCTGGGTGGAGGGGTGAGTGGCTACACCTTC. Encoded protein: CAALGGGVSGYTF.